These 10 T cell receptor beta chains were sequenced from one sample in a study of Ad26.COV2.S vaccination and SARS-CoV-2 variants. As for treatment: approximately 18 received Ad26.COV2.S at low or high dose, single or two shots; a few received placebo; per-sample allocation not given. On day 63 after the first injection, vaccine and placebo recipients gave samples. Libraries were prepared by immunoSEQ multiplex PCR; TCRdb keeps only in-frame clonotypes and omits some of them. This sample yields around 450,000 clones, of which around 89% are seen a single time; 1.5% to 2% belongs to the top ten. This sample comprised peripheral blood, obtained in a trial of Ad26.COV2.S vaccine versus placebo. All receptors derive from a person between 18 and 59 years old who received the Ad26.COV2.S COVID-19 vaccine or a placebo.

This clone was seen a single time. V and J are TRBV29-1 and TRBJ2-1, with 7 bases aligning to TRBD1. CDR3 length: 13 residues. The V segment lost 6 bases and the J segment 13 bases; nucleotides outside the gene matches: 15. Germline lookup yields CDR1 SQVTM and CDR2 ANQGSEA. The CDR3 reads CSVDPKQGSIQFF. DNA of the CDR3: TGCAGCGTCGATCCTAAACAGGGGTCAATCCAGTTCTTC.

V gene TRBV30 combines with J gene TRBJ2-1; a possible D gene is TRBD2 (5 bases). The CDR3 has 13 amino acids. With 1 base removed from V and 6 bases from J, the gap between germline ends came to 10 bases. Germline CDR1 and CDR2: GTSNPN and SVGIG (reference sequence). This CDR3 is CAWSAWTGNEQFF. Written as DNA, the CDR3 is TGTGCCTGGAGTGCTTGGACTGGCAATGAGCAGTTCTTC.

The chain joins TRBV27 to TRBJ2-7; 8 bases line up with TRBD2. Unmatched junction bases numbered 5, after V lost 3 bases and J lost 4 bases. This CDR3 comprises 14 residues. The germline gives CDR1 MNHEY, CDR2 SMNVEV (reference sequence). CDR3 nucleotide sequence: TGTGCCAGCAGTTTTTCCGGGGGGGGGTACGAGCAGTACTTC. Its translation is CASSFSGGGYEQYF.

The genes are TRBV4-1 and TRBJ2-7; no clear D. The germline V gene encodes CDR1 MGHRA and CDR2 YSYEKL. Trimming stripped 3 bases from V and 4 bases from J, with 10 bases between. This CDR3 region has 13 residues. CDR3 sequence reads: CASSQDYAYEQYF. The CDR3 nucleotides read TGCGCCAGCAGCCAGGATTATGCATACGAGCAGTACTTC.

The V and J genes are TRBV27 and TRBJ2-3; TRBD2 agrees at 7 bases. The length of the CDR3 is 14 residues. Germline-derived CDR1 and CDR2 are MNHEY and SMNVEV (reference sequence). V dropped 4 bases and J dropped 6; count of bases not matched to a gene: 7. The CDR3 nucleotides are TGTGCCAGCAGTTCTAGCGGCTTCGGGGATACGCAGTATTTT. Its protein is CASSSSGFGDTQYF.

The chain uses TRBV19 and TRBJ2-3, with D perhaps given as TRBD1 or TRBD2 (7 bases each). The CDR3 spans 15 residues. With 7 bases removed from V and 6 bases from J, the gap between germline ends came to 20 bases. CDR1 is LNHDA and CDR2 is SQIVND in the germline V gene (reference sequence). DNA for the CDR3: TGTGCCAGTAACAGGGGAGGGGGCGAGACGGATACGCAGTATTTT. Its translation: CASNRGGGETDTQYF.

V is TRBV5-4 and J is TRBJ1-1, with 10 bases matching TRBD1. V dropped 0 bases and J dropped 14; count of bases not matched to a gene: 13. Germline values: CDR1 SGHNT, CDR2 YYREEE (reference sequence). CDR3 length: 15 amino acids. CDR3 sequence reads: CASSLGVGDRGMWFF. In DNA, the CDR3 is TGTGCCAGCAGCTTGGGTGTGGGGGACAGGGGAATGTGGTTCTTT. Using reference TRBV5-4 and TRBJ1-1 for the parts outside the CDR3, the full variable domain is ETGVTQSPTHLIKTRGQQVTLRCSSQSGHNTVSWYQQALGQGPQFIFQYYREEENGRGNFPPRFSGLQFPNYSSELNVNALELDDSALYLCASSLGVGDRGMWFFGQGTRLTVV.

DNA for the CDR3: TGTGCCAGCAGCCTTAATAGGGGACGGGGAGAGACCCAGTACTTC. It codes for CASSLNRGRGETQYF. The rearrangement links TRBV27 to TRBJ2-5; the D call may be TRBD1 or TRBD2 (5 bases each). Trimming took 6 bases from V and 4 from J, leaving 18 bases between them. This CDR3 spans 15 amino acids. Looked up from germline, CDR1 is MNHEY and CDR2 is SMNVEV (reference sequence).

The gene calls are TRBV7-3 and TRBJ1-1; D gene uncertain. Per germline, CDR1 SGHTA and CDR2 FQGTGA. Trimming took 5 bases from V and 3 from J, leaving 13 bases between them. There are 14 residues in the CDR3. The CDR3 spells CASSREPPYTEAFF. Written as DNA, the CDR3 is TGTGCCAGCAGCCGGGAACCCCCTTACACTGAAGCTTTCTTT. Variable domain in full (rest from reference TRBV7-3 and TRBJ1-1): GAGVSQTPSNKVTEKGKYVELRCDPISGHTALYWYRQSLGQGPEFLIYFQGTGAADDSGLPNDRFFAVRPEGSVSTLKIQRTERGDSAVYLCASSREPPYTEAFFGQGTRLTVV.

This clone showed up just a few times. The CDR3 DNA sequence: TGCGCCAGCAGCCAGGACAGGGGGCGGTTTAACTATGGCTACACCTTC. The encoded protein is CASSQDRGRFNYGYTF. J is TRBJ1-2 and V is TRBV4-1; 11 nucleotides agree with TRBD1. The CDR3 totals 16 residues. Germline values: CDR1 MGHRA, CDR2 YSYEKL. V dropped 3 bases and J dropped 1; count of bases not matched to a gene: 4.